Listed below are T cell receptor beta chains from one sample, sequenced in a study of blood T cell repertoires in COVID-19. This table comes from immunoSEQ multiplex PCR, and its TCRdb copy is limited to in-frame clones, with some not included. This table holds under 250,000 clones, 80% found once. The material sequenced was PBMCs or T cells enriched from blood (not recorded which). These receptors were obtained from a man aged 25 to 40 with acute COVID-19. CDR3s include the opening cysteine and the closing phenylalanine or tryptophan. D genes are given only for firm matches. Clone size is stated in some rows and not others, as once, few, many or a class when expanded.

d_gene	v_gene	abundance	j_gene	CDR3aa	CDR3nt
TRBD2	TRBV3-1/TRBV3-2	-	TRBJ2-3	CASSQDLSGGGDTQYF	TGTGCCAGCAGCCAAGATCTGTCCGGGGGGGGTGATACGCAGTATTTT
-	TRBV9	-	TRBJ2-2	CASSLTSGANTGELFF	TGTGCCAGCAGCCTTACCTCAGGGGCTAACACCGGGGAGCTGTTTTTT
TRBD1	TRBV7-2	once	TRBJ1-1	CASSRRGRGQGETEAFF	TGTGCCAGCAGCCGCCGCGGACGGGGACAGGGGGAAACTGAAGCTTTCTTT
TRBD1	TRBV5-1	-	TRBJ1-5	CASSPGTGTMRPQHF	TGCGCCAGCAGCCCCGGGACAGGGACAATGCGGCCCCAGCATTTT
-	TRBV3-1/TRBV3-2	-	TRBJ1-2	CASSAARVGYGYTF	TGTGCCAGCTCAGCTGCGAGGGTGGGCTATGGCTACACCTTC
-	TRBV2	-	TRBJ2-1	CASSGSYNEQFF	TGTGCCAGCAGTGGCAGCTACAATGAGCAGTTCTTC
-	TRBV30	-	TRBJ2-2	CAWSGLTGELFF	TGTGCCTGGAGTGGGCTGACCGGGGAGCTGTTTTTT
-	TRBV4-2	-	TRBJ1-3	CASSQDASSGNTIYF	TGTGCCAGCAGCCAAGACGCCAGCTCTGGAAACACCATATATTTT
-	TRBV3-1/TRBV3-2	-	TRBJ2-7	CASSQDGYEQYF	TGTGCCAGCAGCCAAGACGGCTACGAGCAGTACTTC
-	TRBV5-3	many	TRBJ1-6	CARGVLNSPLHF	TGTGCCAGAGGAGTCTTGAATTCACCCCTCCACTTT
TRBD1	TRBV29-1	-	TRBJ1-2	CSVEEGAGYGYTF	TGCAGCGTTGAGGAGGGGGCGGGCTATGGCTACACCTTC
-	TRBV5-1	-	TRBJ2-2	CASSLATSTGELFF	TGCGCCAGCAGCTTGGCTACCTCCACCGGGGAGCTGTTTTTT
TRBD1	TRBV28	-	TRBJ1-3	CASSSRTGSLSGNTIYF	TGTGCCAGCAGTTCCCGGACAGGTTCTCTCTCTGGAAACACCATATATTTT
TRBD1	TRBV12-5	-	TRBJ1-2	CASAPEGTGGGYTF	TGTGCTAGTGCCCCGGAGGGGACAGGGGGAGGCTACACCTTC
-	TRBV27	few	TRBJ1-6	CASSPNYVGKFSPLHF	TGTGCCAGCAGTCCGAACTACGTTGGAAAATTTTCACCCCTCCACTTT
TRBD1	TRBV13	-	TRBJ2-4	CASSSRDRVDIQYF	TGTGCCAGCAGCTCCCGGGACAGGGTGGACATTCAGTACTTC
TRBD1	TRBV27	-	TRBJ1-1	CASSLTGGPTEAFF	TGTGCCAGCAGTCTAACAGGGGGCCCCACTGAAGCTTTCTTT
TRBD2	TRBV11-2	-	TRBJ2-7	CASSLTSGESYEQYF	TGTGCCAGCAGCCTCACTAGCGGGGAATCCTACGAGCAGTACTTC
-	TRBV27	-	TRBJ2-7	CASSLKAGTPRSYEQYF	TGTGCCAGCAGTTTAAAGGCCGGGACACCCCGATCCTACGAGCAGTACTTC
-	TRBV12-3/TRBV12-4	-	TRBJ1-2	CASSLASRDGYTF	TGTGCCAGCAGTTTAGCTTCCCGGGATGGCTACACCTTC
TRBD1	TRBV19	once	TRBJ2-5	CASSARTGRQTQYF	TGTGCCAGTAGTGCCCGGACAGGGAGGCAGACCCAGTACTTC
-	TRBV5-6	few	TRBJ1-1	CASSSTGKRAEAFF	TGTGCCAGCAGCTCCACCGGGAAAAGGGCTGAAGCTTTCTTT